A single sample is the source of the 22 T cell receptor beta chains below, sequenced in a study of human versus mouse CDR3 diversity and MHC coevolution. The data were produced by immunoSEQ multiplex PCR, yet TCRdb's version contains in-frame clones alone and is incomplete. The sample consists of more than 60,000 clones, about nine tenths of them appearing once. The material sequenced was naive CD4+ T cells from blood. Noted subset: CD45RO-negative CD62L-positive naive CD4 T cells. The receptors come from a person between 30 and 69 years old in good health.

This clone was seen once. This sequence joins TRBV5-1 and TRBJ1-6, with 8 bases fitting TRBD1. Germline loops: CDR1 SGHRS, CDR2 YFSETQ. This CDR3 is 15 amino acids long. Trimming took 0 bases from V and 7 from J; bases not matched to a gene: 3. The CDR3 DNA follows: TGCGCCAGCAGCTTGGTCCGGGACAGGAATTCACCCCTCCACTTT. Protein sequence: CASSLVRDRNSPLHF.

This clone was seen a single time. V gene TRBV19 combines with J gene TRBJ2-3; TRBD2 matches 9 bases. V lost 10 bases to trimming and J lost 2 bases; unmatched junction nucleotides: 10. The germline V gene encodes CDR1 LNHDA and CDR2 SQIVND (reference sequence). The CDR3 has 15 amino acids. DNA of the CDR3: TGTGCCACCGCCCCAGCGGGGGGTAACACAGATACGCAGTATTTT. It specifies CATAPAGGNTDTQYF.

The chain employs TRBV6-4 and TRBJ2-1; 8 nucleotides match TRBD2. CDR1 is MRHNA, CDR2 SNTAGT, per germline. The CDR3 contains 11 residues. The trim removed 6 bases at V and 8 bases at J, leaving 0 bases unmatched. CDR3 nucleotide sequence: TGTGCCAGCAGGCGGGGGGATGAGCAGTTCTTC. Translated: CASRRGDEQFF.

This clone was detected once. This sequence joins TRBV11-2 and TRBJ2-3; 9 nucleotides line up with TRBD1. This CDR3 has 17 amino acids. Germline CDR1 reads SGHAT; CDR2 reads FQNNGV. V lost 5 bases, J lost 3 bases, and 12 bases stayed unmatched. The CDR3 protein is CASSTPRDRAGTDTQYF. DNA of the CDR3: TGTGCCAGCAGCACCCCCCGGGACAGGGCCGGGACAGATACGCAGTATTTT.

The rearrangement links TRBV25-1 to TRBJ1-1; tentative D call: TRBD1 (6 bases). Germline V gene data show CDR1 as MGHDK and CDR2 as SYGVNS. CDR3 length equals 17 residues. V lost 3 bases, J lost 5 bases, and 22 bases lay in between. CDR3 coding DNA: TGTGCCAGCAGTGATCATGGATTGGACAGATCCTCGACTGAAGCTTTCTTT. Translating gives CASSDHGLDRSSTEAFF.

This chain uses TRBV28 with TRBJ2-2; D unclear. The CDR3 spans 14 residues. CDR1 and CDR2 from the germline V gene are MDHEN and SYDVKM. The V and J ends lost 3 bases and 1 base respectively, with 6 bases between them. CDR3 sequence (DNA): TGTGCCAGCAGTTTCCAGCGGAACACCGGGGAGCTGTTTTTT. Protein sequence: CASSFQRNTGELFF. The full variable domain, completed using reference TRBV28 and TRBJ2-2, is DVKVTQSSRYLVKRTGEKVFLECVQDMDHENMFWYRQDPGLGLRLIYFSYDVKMKEKGDIPEGYSVSREKKERFSLILESASTNQTSMYLCASSFQRNTGELFFGEGSRLTVL.

The chain carries TRBV11-2 and TRBJ1-2; 7 bases are a match to TRBD1. Unmatched junction bases numbered 7, after V lost 3 bases and J lost 3 bases. There are 15 residues in the CDR3. Germline CDR1 is SGHAT and CDR2 is FQNNGV. In DNA, the CDR3 is TGTGCCAGCAGCTTCGGGGAAGGGGGCTACTATGGCTACACCTTC. As protein: CASSFGEGGYYGYTF.

The V call is TRBV21-1, the J call TRBJ2-4; TRBD2 reflects the table's D call only, with no check against the DNA. TRBV21-1 is listed as a pseudogene. This CDR3 is built from 17 residues. CDR3 region: CASSKEEDRLAKNIQYF. CDR3 nucleotide sequence: TGTGCCAGCAGCAAAGAGGAGGACCGGTTAGCCAAAAACATTCAGTACTTC.

The rearrangement joins TRBV20-1 to TRBJ2-2; D is ambiguous. This CDR3 has 11 residues. Germline values: CDR1 DFQATT, CDR2 SNEGSKA (reference sequence). Trimming removed 3 bases at V and 6 bases at J, with 5 bases between. CDR3 DNA sequence: TGCAGTGCTAGTCGGGCCGGGGAGCTGTTTTTT. Encoded protein: CSASRAGELFF.

The rearrangement joins TRBV27 to TRBJ1-2; 7 nucleotides align to TRBD1. The CDR3 is 15 amino acids. Germline trimming cut 6 bases from V and 1 base from J; bases unmatched to any gene: 8. The germline gives CDR1 MNHEY, CDR2 SMNVEV (reference sequence). The CDR3 is CASSSLGTVNYGYTF. CDR3 sequence (DNA): TGTGCCAGCAGCTCTCTAGGGACAGTTAACTATGGCTACACCTTC.

The chain carries TRBV6-1 and TRBJ1-4; TRBD1 agrees at 8 bases. CDR1 and CDR2 (germline): MNHNS, SASEGT. CDR3 size: 12 residues. J gave up 6 bases and V 11 bases, and 5 bases lay outside the gene matches. The CDR3 DNA reads as TGTGCCGGACAGGGAGAAGATGAAAAACTGTTTTTT. It is translated as CAGQGEDEKLFF.

V and J are TRBV6-5 and TRBJ1-6; the D is unclear. The CDR3 runs 15 residues. Germline V CDR1 and CDR2: MNHEY, SVGAGI. V was cut by 2 bases and J by 3 bases, with 8 bases left in between. The CDR3 sequence: CASSYAPGYNSPLHF. The CDR3 nucleotides read TGTGCCAGCAGTTACGCGCCGGGCTATAATTCACCCCTCCACTTT.

The V gene is TRBV30, the J gene TRBJ2-7; 9 bases are shared with TRBD2. The germline V gene has CDR1 GTSNPN and CDR2 SVGIG (reference sequence). This CDR3 region has 14 residues. The trim removed 5 bases at V and 2 bases at J, leaving 7 bases unmatched. CDR3 sequence: CAWVSSGAPYEQYF. The CDR3 nucleotides read TGTGCCTGGGTCTCTAGCGGGGCCCCCTACGAGCAGTACTTC.

The V and J genes are TRBV18 and TRBJ1-1; a weak D match, TRBD1 (6 bases). V was pared by 5 bases and J by 7 bases, with 23 bases between. Per the germline V gene, CDR1 is KGHSH and CDR2 is LQKENI. This CDR3 has 16 residues. The DNA of the CDR3 is TGTGCCAGCTCAACCCTTCCGGGACACGGAGAAATTGAAGCTTTCTTT. It codes for CASSTLPGHGEIEAFF.

V is TRBV5-1 and J is TRBJ2-2, with 10 bases matching TRBD1. CDR1 SGHRS and CDR2 YFSETQ come from the germline V gene. The CDR3 loop spans 15 amino acids. With 7 bases clipped from V and 7 bases from J, the junction kept 10 bases outside the gene matches. CDR3 in amino acids: CASGPRQGAIGELFF. In DNA form, the CDR3 reads TGCGCCAGCGGGCCCCGACAGGGGGCGATCGGGGAGCTGTTTTTT.

J is TRBJ1-2 and V is TRBV28, with unresolved D. The germline V gene encodes CDR1 MDHEN and CDR2 SYDVKM. V lost 3 bases and J 1 base, leaving 6 bases between the germline ends. This CDR3 region has 13 residues. CDR3 loop: CASSLAVNYGYTF. In nucleotides, the CDR3 is TGTGCCAGCAGTTTGGCGGTTAACTATGGCTACACCTTC.

The CDR3 here is CASSSPTDYEQYF. The CDR3 region has the DNA TGTGCCAGCAGTAGTCCGACAGATTACGAGCAGTACTTC. V gene TRBV6-6 combines with J gene TRBJ2-7; tentative D call: TRBD1 (5 bases). The CDR3 sequence is 13 residues long. The V end was cut by 5 bases, the J end by 4 bases, with 12 bases between. Germline-derived CDR1 and CDR2 are MNHNY and SVGAGI (reference sequence).

The chain recombines TRBV21-1 with TRBJ2-7; TRBD1, the table's D call, lacks a check against the DNA. TRBV21-1 is annotated as a pseudogene. The CDR3 is made up of 13 amino acids. The CDR3 DNA follows: TGTGCCAATACCAGGCCTCGCGACTACGAGCAGTACTTC. It codes for CANTRPRDYEQYF.

V is TRBV5-6 and J is TRBJ1-1; TRBD1 aligns across 9 bases. Trimming at V came to 4 bases and at J to 7 bases, leaving 11 bases not matched to a gene. Germline V gives CDR1 SGHDT, CDR2 YYEEEE. The CDR3 totals 15 residues. The CDR3 reads CASSRGQGFDNEAFF. CDR3 in DNA: TGTGCCAGCAGCCGGGGACAGGGTTTTGACAATGAAGCTTTCTTT.

This chain links TRBV27 with TRBJ2-2; 7 bases align to TRBD1. Germline CDR1 MNHEY, CDR2 SMNVEV (reference sequence). This CDR3 comprises 16 residues. V was pared by 6 bases and J by 1 base, with 8 bases of the junction left unmatched. CDR3 sequence reads: CASRPLTGKNTGELFF. Written as DNA, the CDR3 is TGTGCCAGCAGACCTTTGACAGGGAAGAACACCGGGGAGCTGTTTTTT.

This chain connects TRBV30 to TRBJ1-1; 11 bases agree with TRBD1. The CDR3 totals 16 residues. The V segment lost 2 bases and the J segment 11 bases; nucleotides outside the gene matches: 16. The germline gives CDR1 GTSNPN, CDR2 SVGIG (reference sequence). The CDR3 here is CAWSFIPGQGDQRAFF. In nucleotides, the CDR3 is TGTGCCTGGAGTTTCATTCCGGGACAGGGGGATCAGAGGGCTTTCTTT.

The chain carries TRBV6-6 and TRBJ2-1, with 8 bases that match TRBD2. The CDR3 covers 14 residues. J gave up 3 bases and V 6 bases, and 4 bases lay outside the gene matches. CDR1 is MNHNY and CDR2 is SVGAGI in the germline V gene (reference sequence). The CDR3: CASRGSGNYNEQFF. In nucleotides, the CDR3 is TGTGCCAGCAGAGGTAGCGGGAACTACAATGAGCAGTTCTTC.